The 29 T cell receptor beta chains listed next were all sequenced from one sample in a study of shared clonotypes between healthy human individuals. Sequencing was performed with immunoSEQ multiplex PCR; in TCRdb, only in-frame clones are kept and a portion is missing. The sample gives about a million clones, less than 85% of which show up once; approximately 1.5% is in the top ten. Material: memory CD4+ T cells sorted from blood. Subset indicated: CD45RA-negative fraction. The origin of the receptors is a man between 18 and 35 years old in good health.

The chain recombines TRBV19 with TRBJ1-3; weak D call: TRBD1 (5 bases). CDR3 length: 14 residues. Trimming took 10 bases from V and 2 from J, leaving 15 bases between them. The germline CDR1 and CDR2 sequences are LNHDA and SQIVND (reference sequence). Here the CDR3 reads CATLGRSPGNTIYF. Written as DNA, the CDR3 is TGTGCCACCTTGGGACGGTCACCTGGAAACACCATATATTTT.

This chain links TRBV29-1 with TRBJ1-2; 7 positions agree with TRBD1. This CDR3 contains 14 residues. Germline V lookup: CDR1 SQVTM, CDR2 ANQGSEA. V was pared by 7 bases and J by 4 bases, with 12 bases of the junction left unmatched. The CDR3 here is CSARQGPIFYGYTF. CDR3 DNA sequence: TGCAGCGCCCGACAGGGACCGATCTTCTATGGCTACACCTTC.

The chain uses TRBV19 and TRBJ2-2; D ambiguous. Trimming removed 6 bases at V and 4 bases at J, with 12 bases between. Germline CDR1 and CDR2: LNHDA and SQIVND (reference sequence). This CDR3 region has 14 residues. The CDR3 loop reads CASRAPGGTGELFF. Here the CDR3 DNA reads TGTGCCAGTAGGGCCCCAGGCGGCACCGGGGAGCTGTTTTTT.

This clone was seen only a few times. J is TRBJ1-5 and V is TRBV7-8; D is perhaps TRBD1 (6 bases). The CDR3 is 17 amino acids. Trimming cost V 3 bases and J 1 base, with 16 bases left between them. Germline V gene lookup returns CDR1 SGHVS and CDR2 FQNEAQ. The CDR3 region is CASSLPPRGGSNQPQHF. The CDR3 region has the DNA TGTGCCAGCAGCTTGCCCCCTCGGGGGGGCAGCAATCAGCCCCAGCATTTT.

The V gene is TRBV18, the J gene TRBJ2-5; D is undetermined. In germline, CDR1 is KGHSH, CDR2 LQKENI. This CDR3 is 14 amino acids long. The V end lost 4 bases, the J end lost 4 bases, and 13 bases lay between the germline ends. This chain's CDR3 is CASSRVRAAETQYF. The CDR3 DNA reads as TGTGCCAGCTCACGGGTCCGGGCCGCAGAGACCCAGTACTTC.

The chain has TRBV27 and TRBJ2-3; D is unclear. The CDR3 has 17 amino acids. Between the trimmed V and J ends, which lost 7 bases and 0 bases, there was a span of 20 bases. CDR1 and CDR2 from the germline V gene are MNHEY and SMNVEV (reference sequence). CDR3 sequence reads: CASTSSRWRISTDTQYF. The DNA for the CDR3 is TGTGCCAGCACCTCCTCGAGGTGGCGGATTAGCACAGATACGCAGTATTTT.

The CDR3: CASRTEGIGAIRAFF. CDR3 nucleotides: TGTGCCAGCAGAACGGAGGGGATCGGTGCTATTAGGGCTTTCTTT. This chain uses TRBV6-6 with TRBJ1-1; D possibly corresponds to TRBD1 (5 bases). This CDR3 contains 15 residues. CDR1 MNHNY and CDR2 SVGAGI come from the germline V gene (reference sequence). V shed 6 bases and J shed 11 bases, with 25 bases lying between them.

This clone was detected ten times or more. The chain has TRBV25-1 and TRBJ2-1; the D is unclear. This CDR3 is 13 amino acids long. From germline, CDR1 is MGHDK and CDR2 SYGVNS. V lost 4 bases and J lost 8, with 12 bases in between. The CDR3 DNA reads TGTGCCAGCAGTGGGACCATACACGATGAGCAGTTCTTC. Protein sequence: CASSGTIHDEQFF.

This clone was seen a single time. The rearrangement uses TRBV30 and TRBJ1-1; perhaps TRBD1 as D (5 bases). The CDR3 length is 13 residues. V lost 4 bases and J 4 bases, leaving 13 bases between the germline ends. Looked up from germline, CDR1 is GTSNPN and CDR2 is SVGIG (reference sequence). This CDR3 reads CAWTGMGGTEAFF. The CDR3 region has the DNA TGTGCCTGGACCGGGATGGGGGGCACTGAAGCTTTCTTT.

For this clone: Within the sample, other DNA sequences also encode this same CDR3. The V gene is TRBV7-6, the J gene TRBJ2-2, with a tentative D call TRBD1 (5 bases). The germline CDR1 and CDR2 sequences are SGHVS and FNYEAQ. Deletions cut 2 bases from V and 4 bases from J, with 8 bases between. There are 14 residues in the CDR3. Written as DNA, the CDR3 is TGTGCCAGCAGCTTACAGGGTGTCACCGGGGAGCTGTTTTTT. This gives the protein CASSLQGVTGELFF.

The chain carries TRBV4-3 and TRBJ1-4; 10 bases agree with TRBD1. Germline loops: CDR1 LGHNA, CDR2 YSLEER. The V segment lost 0 bases and the J segment 8 bases; nucleotides outside the gene matches: 6. This CDR3 contains 16 residues. The CDR3 is CASSQEGGQGREKLFF. The CDR3 coding sequence is TGCGCCAGCAGCCAAGAAGGGGGACAGGGGCGGGAAAAACTGTTTTTT.

The gene calls are TRBV30 and TRBJ1-4; D is unresolved. The germline V and J ends were trimmed by 0 bases and 8 bases, with 10 bases remaining between them. Germline V lookup: CDR1 GTSNPN, CDR2 SVGIG (reference sequence). The length of the CDR3 is 13 residues. Here the CDR3 reads CAWSVQMREKLFF. The DNA for the CDR3 is TGTGCCTGGAGTGTACAAATGAGGGAAAAACTGTTTTTT.

This chain connects TRBV28 to TRBJ2-5, with D perhaps TRBD2 (7 bases). The CDR3 is 13 amino acids. CDR1 MDHEN and CDR2 SYDVKM come from the germline V gene. Trimming left V 6 bases short and J 8 bases short, with 16 bases between. CDR3 amino acids: CASSRGAPPTQYF. The DNA for the CDR3 is TGTGCCAGCAGCCGGGGGGCCCCCCCAACCCAGTACTTC.

The chain employs TRBV30 and TRBJ2-5; 12 bases align to TRBD2. V trimming: 1 base; J trimming: 2 bases; junction bases outside the gene matches: 5. The CDR3 consists of 16 residues. In germline, CDR1 is GTSNPN, CDR2 SVGIG (reference sequence). DNA for the CDR3: TGTGCCTGGAGTGCGAACGGACTAGCGGGGCAAGAGACCCAGTACTTC. Protein sequence: CAWSANGLAGQETQYF.

This chain uses TRBV14 with TRBJ2-6; no reliable D call. V was shortened by 3 bases and J by 2 bases, with 8 bases between the two germline ends. Germline V gives CDR1 SGHDN, CDR2 FVKESK. The CDR3 runs 15 residues. In nucleotides, the CDR3 is TGTGCCAGCAGCCAGGGGTGGGCTGGGGCCAACGTCCTGACTTTC. This gives the protein CASSQGWAGANVLTF.

The V call is TRBV28, the J call TRBJ2-2; D is ambiguous. Trimming took 1 base from V and 11 from J, leaving 8 bases between them. Per the germline V gene, CDR1 is MDHEN and CDR2 is SYDVKM. The CDR3 is 12 residues long. The CDR3 region is CASSLSSSELFF. CDR3 DNA: TGTGCCAGCAGTTTATCCAGCTCCGAGCTGTTTTTT. Complete variable domain (other parts from reference TRBV28 and TRBJ2-2): DVKVTQSSRYLVKRTGEKVFLECVQDMDHENMFWYRQDPGLGLRLIYFSYDVKMKEKGDIPEGYSVSREKKERFSLILESASTNQTSMYLCASSLSSSELFFGEGSRLTVL.

This chain uses TRBV5-1 with TRBJ1-6, with TRBD1 identical over 7 bases. Trimming removed 4 bases from V and 7 bases from J; junction bases left unmatched: 11. CDR1 SGHRS and CDR2 YFSETQ come from the germline V gene. The CDR3 covers 16 residues. The CDR3 here is CASSPRTGDRNSPLHF. Written as DNA, the CDR3 is TGCGCCAGCAGCCCACGAACAGGGGACCGAAATTCACCCCTCCACTTT.

The chain links TRBV5-6 to TRBJ2-7; D unclear. This CDR3 contains 14 residues. Per germline, CDR1 SGHDT and CDR2 YYEEEE. Between the trimmed V and J ends, which lost 1 base and 3 bases, there was a span of 11 bases. The CDR3 sequence is CASSLFREVYEQYF. The CDR3 DNA reads TGTGCCAGCAGCTTGTTTCGAGAGGTCTACGAGCAGTACTTC.

This clone came up a few times. CDR3: CASSENIGRSPLHF. CDR3 nucleotides: TGTGCCAGCAGTGAAAATATAGGGAGGTCACCCCTCCACTTT. V usage is TRBV25-1 and J usage is TRBJ1-6; the D is unclear. The length of the CDR3 is 14 residues. V lost 2 bases, J lost 10 bases, and 12 bases lay in between. Per germline, CDR1 MGHDK and CDR2 SYGVNS.

The count of this clone is one. The chain joins TRBV5-4 to TRBJ2-6, with D perhaps TRBD2 (6 bases). Germline V gives CDR1 SGHNT, CDR2 YYREEE (reference sequence). Trimming cost V 10 bases and J 1 base, with 12 bases left between them. This CDR3 is 14 amino acids long. This CDR3 is CAGSGGSGANVLTF. The DNA for the CDR3 is TGTGCCGGCTCCGGGGGTTCTGGGGCCAACGTCCTGACTTTC.

The chain links TRBV7-2 to TRBJ1-1, with D perhaps TRBD1 (5 bases). The ends were cut back, 7 bases at V and 1 base at J, with 25 bases in the middle. Germline assignment: CDR1 SGHTA and CDR2 FQGNSA. The CDR3 loop spans 18 amino acids. The chain's CDR3 is CASILEGIFGARNTEAFF. CDR3 DNA sequence: TGTGCCAGCATCCTAGAGGGGATCTTCGGAGCACGGAACACTGAAGCTTTCTTT.

The V call is TRBV18, the J call TRBJ2-3; a weak D match, TRBD1 (5 bases). Germline V lookup: CDR1 KGHSH, CDR2 LQKENI. There are 17 residues in the CDR3. Trimming removed 3 bases from V and 2 bases from J, with 18 bases in between. CDR3 amino acids: CASSPQGAGSITDTQYF. The CDR3 DNA reads as TGTGCCAGCTCACCTCAAGGTGCAGGGTCCATCACAGATACGCAGTATTTT.

This clone was observed a handful of times. The chain is built from TRBV15 and TRBJ1-6; D ambiguous. V shed 1 base and J shed 8 bases, with 6 bases lying between them. The CDR3 contains 13 residues. The germline CDR1 and CDR2 sequences are LNHNV and YYDKDF (reference sequence). The chain's CDR3 is CATSRVKDSPLHF. The CDR3 DNA follows: TGTGCCACCAGCAGAGTGAAGGATTCACCCCTCCACTTT.

This clone has at least ten counts. The rearrangement joins TRBV5-4 to TRBJ1-1, with TRBD1 as a possible D gene (5 bases). Germline CDR1 is SGHNT and CDR2 is YYREEE (reference sequence). Trimming pared 0 bases from V and 2 bases from J, leaving 11 bases between. The length of the CDR3 is 15 residues. CDR3 sequence (DNA): TGTGCCAGCAGCTTGGCCCCAAGGGGAAACACTGAAGCTTTCTTT. Its translation is CASSLAPRGNTEAFF.

For this clone: The same CDR3 also results from other DNA sequences found in this sample. J is TRBJ2-5 and V is TRBV18; D gene ambiguous. The germline CDR1 and CDR2 sequences are KGHSH and LQKENI. The CDR3 length is 11 residues. V lost 6 bases and J 0 bases, leaving 2 bases between the germline ends. This CDR3 is CASSYQETQYF. In DNA, the CDR3 is TGTGCCAGCTCCTACCAAGAGACCCAGTACTTC.

This clone was detected ten times or more. CDR3 bases: TGTGCCAGCAGTCTCCAGGGTGGGGGAACCGGGGAGCTGTTTTTT. The encoded protein is CASSLQGGGTGELFF. V gene TRBV6-1 combines with J gene TRBJ2-2; D might be TRBD1 or TRBD2, each matching 5 bases. The CDR3 length is 15 residues. CDR1 and CDR2 from the germline V gene are MNHNS and SASEGT. Trimming left V 5 bases short and J 5 bases short, with 15 bases between.

The chain links TRBV28 to TRBJ2-3; 11 bases match TRBD2. CDR1 is MDHEN, CDR2 SYDVKM, per germline. The CDR3 sequence is 16 residues long. The V segment lost 7 bases and the J segment 3 bases; nucleotides outside the gene matches: 9. The CDR3 sequence: CASIPGGTSGTDTQYF. The DNA for the CDR3 is TGTGCCAGCATCCCGGGGGGGACTAGCGGTACAGATACGCAGTATTTT.

V usage is TRBV5-1 and J usage is TRBJ1-1, with 8 bases fitting TRBD1. Germline CDR1 is SGHRS and CDR2 is YFSETQ. The CDR3 spans 15 residues. J was trimmed by 5 bases and V by 5 bases; bases with no gene match: 11. The CDR3 protein is CASRVMTGAKTEAFF. The CDR3 DNA follows: TGCGCCAGCAGAGTAATGACAGGGGCCAAAACTGAAGCTTTCTTT.

The chain joins TRBV18 to TRBJ1-4; D gene uncertain. The germline CDR1 and CDR2 sequences are KGHSH and LQKENI. The CDR3 loop spans 17 amino acids. Trimming removed 2 bases from V and 0 bases from J, with 13 bases in between. The CDR3: CASSPRAASATNEKLFF. The CDR3 region has the DNA TGTGCCAGCTCACCAAGGGCTGCTAGTGCAACTAATGAAAAACTGTTTTTT.